Listed below are T cell receptor beta chains from one sample, sequenced in a study of cytomegalovirus exposure and HLA in healthy donors. Here immunoSEQ multiplex PCR was the method, and the copy in TCRdb shows in-frame clones only, minus some. The sample lists fewer than 250,000 clones, 80% to 90% occurring once. Material: PBMCs. Every receptor here comes from a man between 40 and 49 years old in good health and CMV-seropositive. The CDR3 runs from the conserved cysteine through the conserved F or W.

CDR3 length	V gene	J gene	CDR3 protein
14	TRBV5-1	TRBJ2-1	CASSFGMQRYEQFF
16	TRBV9	TRBJ1-5	CASSPQEGDSNQPQHF
14	TRBV29-1	TRBJ1-5	CSVSGTGGDQPQHF
15	TRBV4-1	TRBJ2-7	CASSQGLAGAYEQYF
13	TRBV9	TRBJ2-2	CASRGGNTGELFF
13	TRBV6-6	TRBJ1-4	CASSLRSNEKLFF
14	TRBV18	TRBJ2-1	CASSPTRTYNEQFF
12	TRBV10-3	TRBJ1-3	CASTGAAGTIYF
16	TRBV5-1	TRBJ1-3	CASSSGTGGSGNTIYF
15	TRBV28	TRBJ2-7	CANPIGAVETYEQYF